A selection of T cell receptor beta chains follows, all from one sample in a study of beta chain features in type 1 diabetes. Only in-frame clones appear in the TCRdb table, and some are missing; sequencing was by immunoSEQ multiplex PCR. The sample gives approximately 340,000 clones, about 15% of which show up once; roughly 0.017% is in the top ten. The sample taken for sequencing was naive CD4+ T cells from blood. These receptors originate from a woman between 18 and 30 years old in good health. CDR3s leave out the opening cysteine and the closing phenylalanine or tryptophan.

J gene | V gene | CDR3 protein
TRBJ2-1 | TRBV29-1 | SVSPLTSGSFDNEQF
TRBJ1-2 | TRBV5-4 | ASSLPGQGAGGYT
TRBJ2-1 | TRBV20-1 | SARGLREGF
TRBJ2-2 | TRBV7-3 | ASSLGLAGELF
TRBJ2-5 | TRBV18 | ASSPPGERETQY
TRBJ2-3 | TRBV30 | AWSTSGSTDTQY
TRBJ1-2 | TRBV18 | ASSRTGGDGYT
TRBJ2-6 | TRBV28 | ASSPRTGSGANVLT
TRBJ2-1 | TRBV7-2 | ASSFYGGGRLEQF
TRBJ1-2 | TRBV9 | ASRKPGQGMYGYT
TRBJ2-2 | TRBV7-2 | ASSAGLAGTGELF
TRBJ1-2 | TRBV4-2 | ASSQDAANYGYT
TRBJ2-1 | TRBV7-7 | ASSSGQEQF
TRBJ2-3 | TRBV9 | ASSVATGARIDTQY
TRBJ2-7 | TRBV29-1 | SVAPRGADYEQY
TRBJ2-1 | TRBV18 | ASSPGQREYNEQF
TRBJ1-2 | TRBV27 | ASSQTPTGYGYT
TRBJ2-7 | TRBV5-1 | ASSLGQTSSYEQY
TRBJ2-3 | TRBV29-1 | SVNRLLTDTQY
TRBJ2-7 | TRBV30 | AWAGPLGYEQY
TRBJ2-2 | TRBV18 | ASSPTEATGELF
TRBJ2-7 | TRBV18 | ASSPTRQGASEQY
TRBJ2-2 | TRBV29-1 | SVLTGGVTGELF
TRBJ2-7 | TRBV25-1 | ASSTTLAGIYEQY
TRBJ2-7 | TRBV27 | ASSQILAGGSYEQY
TRBJ2-5 | TRBV30 | AWSLTGQETQY
TRBJ2-2 | TRBV23-1 | ASRQAYTGELF
TRBJ1-3 | TRBV6-5 | ASRDRTGENTIY
TRBJ2-6 | TRBV18 | ASSVELSGANVLT
TRBJ2-3 | TRBV29-1 | SVAADTQY
TRBJ2-7 | TRBV28 | ASSGDSIAYEQY
TRBJ2-7 | TRBV6-5 | ASTRRGEQY
TRBJ2-5 | TRBV25-1 | ASSGWGEAAQETQY
TRBJ2-3 | TRBV10-3 | ATSSGSGTDTQY
TRBJ2-1 | TRBV5-1 | ASSLAEAEQF
TRBJ2-7 | TRBV7-2 | ASSEQGYEQY
TRBJ2-1 | TRBV7-6 | ASSLSDRGLGNEQF
TRBJ2-7 | TRBV4-2 | ASSQPGTGSGEQY
TRBJ2-6 | TRBV30 | AWSLPGIGANVLT
TRBJ2-7 | TRBV6-6 | ASRGSGVHEQY
TRBJ1-5 | TRBV6-5 | ASRSTGGNQPQH
TRBJ2-2 | TRBV30 | AWSLTGSAGELF
TRBJ2-7 | TRBV6-6 | ASSYEVLSYEQY
TRBJ2-3 | TRBV28 | ASSLSGQGSSTDTQY
TRBJ2-7 | TRBV30 | AWSVSDYSSYEQY
TRBJ1-2 | TRBV7-9 | ASSGPGTANYGYT
TRBJ2-1 | TRBV4-1 | ASSQGAQRGSYNEQF
TRBJ2-7 | TRBV30 | AWRASGGSEQY
TRBJ1-2 | TRBV29-1 | SVLNPGGYGYT
TRBJ1-2 | TRBV2 | ASRQGGYGYT
TRBJ1-5 | TRBV15 | ATGAGRGQPQH
TRBJ2-1 | TRBV10-3 | AISGWEGRGEQF